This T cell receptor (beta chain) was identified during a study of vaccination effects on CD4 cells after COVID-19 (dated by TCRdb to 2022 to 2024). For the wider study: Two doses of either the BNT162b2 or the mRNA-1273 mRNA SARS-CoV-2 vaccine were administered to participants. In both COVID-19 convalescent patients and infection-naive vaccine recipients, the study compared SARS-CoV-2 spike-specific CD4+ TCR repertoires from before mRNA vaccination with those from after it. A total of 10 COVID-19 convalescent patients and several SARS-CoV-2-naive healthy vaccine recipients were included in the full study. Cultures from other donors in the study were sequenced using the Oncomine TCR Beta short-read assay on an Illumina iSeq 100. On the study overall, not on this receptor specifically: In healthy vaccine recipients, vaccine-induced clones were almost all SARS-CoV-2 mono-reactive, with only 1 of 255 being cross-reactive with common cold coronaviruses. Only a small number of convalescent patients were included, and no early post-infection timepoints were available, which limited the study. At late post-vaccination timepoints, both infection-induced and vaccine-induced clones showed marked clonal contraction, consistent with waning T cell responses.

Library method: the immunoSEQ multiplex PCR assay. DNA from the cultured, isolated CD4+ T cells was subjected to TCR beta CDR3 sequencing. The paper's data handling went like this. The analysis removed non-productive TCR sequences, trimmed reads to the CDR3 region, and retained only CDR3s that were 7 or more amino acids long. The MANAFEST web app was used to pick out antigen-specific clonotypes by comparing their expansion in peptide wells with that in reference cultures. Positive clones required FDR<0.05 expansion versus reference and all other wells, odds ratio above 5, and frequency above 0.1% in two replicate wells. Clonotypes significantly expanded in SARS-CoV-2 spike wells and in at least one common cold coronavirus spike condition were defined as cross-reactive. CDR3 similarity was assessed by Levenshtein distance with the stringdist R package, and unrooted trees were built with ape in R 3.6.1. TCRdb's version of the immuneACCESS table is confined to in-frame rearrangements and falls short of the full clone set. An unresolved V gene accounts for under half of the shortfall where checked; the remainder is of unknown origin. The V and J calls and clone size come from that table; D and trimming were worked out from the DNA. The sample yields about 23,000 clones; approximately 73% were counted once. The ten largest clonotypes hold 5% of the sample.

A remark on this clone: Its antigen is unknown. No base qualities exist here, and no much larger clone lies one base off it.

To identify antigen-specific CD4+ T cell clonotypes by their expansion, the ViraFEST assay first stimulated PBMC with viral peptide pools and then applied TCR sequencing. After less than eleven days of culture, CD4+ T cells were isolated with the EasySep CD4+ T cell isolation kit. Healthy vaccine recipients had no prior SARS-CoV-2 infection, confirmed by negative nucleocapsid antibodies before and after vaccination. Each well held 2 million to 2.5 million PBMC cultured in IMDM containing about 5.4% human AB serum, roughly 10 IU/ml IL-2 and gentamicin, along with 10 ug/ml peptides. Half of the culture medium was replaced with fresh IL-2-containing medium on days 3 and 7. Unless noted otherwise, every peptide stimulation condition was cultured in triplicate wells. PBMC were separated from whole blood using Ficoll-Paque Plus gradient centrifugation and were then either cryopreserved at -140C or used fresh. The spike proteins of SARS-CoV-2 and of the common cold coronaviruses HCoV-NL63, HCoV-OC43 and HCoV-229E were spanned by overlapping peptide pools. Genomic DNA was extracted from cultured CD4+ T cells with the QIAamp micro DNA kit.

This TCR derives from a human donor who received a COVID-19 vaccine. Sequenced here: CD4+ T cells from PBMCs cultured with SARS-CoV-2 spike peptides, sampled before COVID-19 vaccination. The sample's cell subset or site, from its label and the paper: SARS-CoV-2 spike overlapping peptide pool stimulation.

The DNA sequence is given as TGTGCCAGCCGGGGCTCCTCGCGGAGAGCTTTCTTT. Its translation reads: CASRGSSRRAFF. The V and J segments used are TRBV25-1 and TRBJ1-1; TRBD1 is perhaps the D gene, given 5 matching bases. Spanning cysteine to phenylalanine, the CDR3 consists of 12 amino acids. Only CDR3 DNA is held: 36 bases, read in frame from base 1. The germline V gene supplies CDR1 MGHDK and CDR2 SYGVNS. V is cut by 8 bases and J by 10 bases, and the space between the germline ends is 17 bases.